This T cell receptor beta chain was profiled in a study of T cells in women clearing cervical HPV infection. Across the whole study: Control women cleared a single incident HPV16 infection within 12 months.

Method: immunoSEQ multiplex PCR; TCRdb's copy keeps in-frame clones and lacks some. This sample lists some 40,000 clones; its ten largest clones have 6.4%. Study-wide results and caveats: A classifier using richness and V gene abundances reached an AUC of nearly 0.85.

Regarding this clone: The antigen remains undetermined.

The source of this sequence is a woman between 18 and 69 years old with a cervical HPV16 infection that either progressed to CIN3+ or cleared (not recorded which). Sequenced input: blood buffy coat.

CDR3: CASSPRAYQETQYF. The DNA read from the CDR3 is TGTGCCAGCAGCCCCAGGGCGTACCAAGAGACC. The gene calls are TRBV11-1 and TRBJ2-5; D is perhaps TRBD1 (5 bases). Read sequence stops 3 residues before the CDR3 end, and the germline J gene provides the missing end. The CDR3 covers 14 residues. The ends were cut back, 5 bases at V and 0 bases at J, with 10 bases in the middle. Germline CDR1 and CDR2: SGHAT and FQDESV (reference sequence).